Listed below are T cell receptor beta chains from one sample, sequenced in a study of OX40 agonist ivuxolimab in advanced cancers. Some clones are missing from TCRdb's copy, which holds only in-frame ones; the method was immunoSEQ multiplex PCR. The profile shows 15,000 to 20,000 clones, roughly 80% of them singletons. The sample was CD4+ or CD8+ T cells sorted from blood, taken in a trial of the OX40 agonist ivuxolimab. The receptors were sampled from an adult with an advanced solid tumor such as melanoma, head and neck, liver or kidney cancer. Both conserved end residues are part of each CDR3. The order of the fields is clone size, V gene, D gene, J gene, CDR3 DNA, CDR3 protein. D genes are given only for firm matches. Expanded clones are given a class, and other clones once, few, many or no size at all.

size: NA; V: TRBV7-9; D: TRBD1; J: TRBJ1-3; DNA: TGTGCCAGCAGCTGGGGAGACAGGGACCTCTCGGTAAACACCATATATTTT; CDR3: CASSWGDRDLSVNTIYF
size: NA; V: TRBV9; D: NA; J: TRBJ2-1; DNA: TGTGCCAGCAGCGTAGTAGGTAGCAAGCAGTTCTTC; CDR3: CASSVVGSKQFF
size: NA; V: TRBV27; D: NA; J: TRBJ2-7; DNA: TGTGCCAGCAGCGGCAGTACCTACGAGCAGTACTTC; CDR3: CASSGSTYEQYF
size: NA; V: TRBV28; D: NA; J: TRBJ2-7; DNA: TGTGCCAGCAGCCAAGCTACGGTGGACGAGCAGTACTTC; CDR3: CASSQATVDEQYF
size: NA; V: TRBV5-6; D: TRBD1; J: TRBJ1-3; DNA: TGTGCCAGCAGCTTTCCCCCAACCGGGACAGGGAGAAACACCATATATTTT; CDR3: CASSFPPTGTGRNTIYF
size: NA; V: TRBV9; D: TRBD1; J: TRBJ1-1; DNA: TGTGCCAGCAGCTTCGGGACAGCGATGAACACTGAAGCTTTCTTT; CDR3: CASSFGTAMNTEAFF
size: NA; V: TRBV7-9; D: TRBD1; J: TRBJ2-1; DNA: TGTGCCAGCAGGGGGACAGGGATAAAAAACAATGAGCAGTTCTTC; CDR3: CASRGTGIKNNEQFF
size: NA; V: TRBV5-1; D: NA; J: TRBJ2-1; DNA: TGCGCCAGCACCCCCTGGGGGGACAATGAGCAGTTCTTC; CDR3: CASTPWGDNEQFF
size: NA; V: TRBV6-5; D: NA; J: TRBJ2-7; DNA: TGTGCCAGCAGTTACGGATCTGGGGTCGAGCAGTACTTC; CDR3: CASSYGSGVEQYF
size: once; V: TRBV28; D: NA; J: TRBJ1-1; DNA: TGTGCCAGCAGGACCCCAGGGGTCACCCTCATGAACACTGAAGCTTTCTTT; CDR3: CASRTPGVTLMNTEAFF
size: once; V: TRBV7-6; D: NA; J: TRBJ1-5; DNA: TGTGCCAGCAGCTTAGAGCTGAGTGGGCAGCCCCAGCATTTT; CDR3: CASSLELSGQPQHF
size: NA; V: TRBV5-1; D: TRBD2; J: TRBJ2-1; DNA: TGCGCCAGCAGCTTGGAGGTGGGAGGGCCGGACAATGAGCAGTTCTTC; CDR3: CASSLEVGGPDNEQFF
size: NA; V: TRBV18; D: NA; J: TRBJ1-5; DNA: TGTGCCAGCTCACACGAGCCCCAGCATTTT; CDR3: CASSHEPQHF
size: NA; V: TRBV13; D: NA; J: TRBJ2-1; DNA: TGTGCCAGCAGCTTAGGCCTCGATGAGCAGTTCTTC; CDR3: CASSLGLDEQFF
size: NA; V: TRBV7-2; D: TRBD2; J: TRBJ2-3; DNA: TGTGCCAGCAGCTTAGTTGGTTCGGGACTAGCGGGAGTGGGCGATACGCAGTATTTT; CDR3: CASSLVGSGLAGVGDTQYF
size: NA; V: TRBV27; D: TRBD2; J: TRBJ2-1; DNA: TGTGCCAGCAGTAAACTAGCGGGAGGGCCAAATGAGCAGTTCTTC; CDR3: CASSKLAGGPNEQFF
size: NA; V: TRBV29-1; D: NA; J: TRBJ1-2; DNA: TGCAGCGTTTACGATGGTCCTGGCTACACCTTC; CDR3: CSVYDGPGYTF
size: NA; V: TRBV29-1; D: NA; J: TRBJ2-7; DNA: TGCAGCGTTGAATTGGCAGGGGCCCTGCAGTACTTC; CDR3: CSVELAGALQYF
size: NA; V: TRBV6-6; D: NA; J: TRBJ1-6; DNA: TGTGCCAGCAGTTATAACTATAATTCACCCCTCCACTTT; CDR3: CASSYNYNSPLHF
size: NA; V: TRBV2; D: TRBD1; J: TRBJ1-1; DNA: TGTGCCAGCAGAGTCCCGGGACAGGGCCAAAAGGGAGCTTTCTTT; CDR3: CASRVPGQGQKGAFF
size: NA; V: TRBV7-3; D: NA; J: TRBJ2-3; DNA: TGTGCCAGCAGCTCCCTCGCGCCAGATACGCAGTATTTT; CDR3: CASSSLAPDTQYF
size: NA; V: TRBV30; D: NA; J: TRBJ2-2; DNA: TGTGCCTGGAGTGTAGGGGCTTCGAACACCGGGGAGCTGTTTTTT; CDR3: CAWSVGASNTGELFF
size: NA; V: TRBV29-1; D: TRBD1; J: TRBJ2-7; DNA: TGCAGCGTTGAATTTCCGGACAGGGTAGACTACGAGCAGTACTTC; CDR3: CSVEFPDRVDYEQYF
size: NA; V: TRBV7-6; D: NA; J: TRBJ2-1; DNA: TGTGCCAGCAGCTTAGCCACTTCCCATGGCCATGGTTCCTCCTACAATGAGCAGTTCTTC; CDR3: CASSLATSHGHGSSYNEQFF
size: NA; V: TRBV6-1; D: TRBD1; J: TRBJ1-1; DNA: TGTGCCAGCAGTGCCCCGGGACAGATGAACACTGAAGCTTTCTTT; CDR3: CASSAPGQMNTEAFF
size: NA; V: TRBV9; D: TRBD1; J: TRBJ1-1; DNA: TGTGCCAGCAGCCCCAGAAGGGACAGGGTTACGGAAGCTTTCTTT; CDR3: CASSPRRDRVTEAFF
size: NA; V: TRBV28; D: NA; J: TRBJ1-3; DNA: TGTGCCAGCAAATCGGGTTCCGGAAACACCATATATTTT; CDR3: CASKSGSGNTIYF
size: once; V: TRBV6-1; D: TRBD1; J: TRBJ1-1; DNA: TGTGCCAGCAGTGAAATGCAGGGGGGAGGCTCTGAAGCTTTCTTT; CDR3: CASSEMQGGGSEAFF
size: once; V: TRBV28; D: TRBD1; J: TRBJ2-3; DNA: TGTGCCACCGACAAGACAGGGACAGATACGCAGTATTTT; CDR3: CATDKTGTDTQYF
size: NA; V: TRBV4-1; D: NA; J: TRBJ2-1; DNA: TGCGCCAGCAGTCAAAGCCAGGGAAGCTCGGACAATGAGCAGTTCTTC; CDR3: CASSQSQGSSDNEQFF
size: NA; V: TRBV7-3; D: TRBD2; J: TRBJ2-1; DNA: TGTGCCAGCAGCCCTAGCGGGAGTGAGCAGTTCTTC; CDR3: CASSPSGSEQFF
size: NA; V: TRBV6-1; D: NA; J: TRBJ1-1; DNA: TGTGCCAGCACGGAACAGGGAAGGGACACTGAAGCTTTCTTT; CDR3: CASTEQGRDTEAFF
size: NA; V: TRBV4-3; D: TRBD1; J: TRBJ2-2; DNA: TGCGCCAGCAGCCAAGACTACAGGGGGCACGGGGAGCTGTTTTTT; CDR3: CASSQDYRGHGELFF
size: NA; V: TRBV28; D: NA; J: TRBJ2-3; DNA: TGTGCCAGCAGTTTGGGGGGCCTGGACTATGGGGATACGCAGTATTTT; CDR3: CASSLGGLDYGDTQYF
size: NA; V: TRBV5-5; D: NA; J: TRBJ2-7; DNA: TGTGCCAGCATCCAAGGGGGCGAGCAGTACTTC; CDR3: CASIQGGEQYF
size: medium-sized; V: TRBV4-1; D: NA; J: TRBJ1-1; DNA: TGCGCCAGCAGCCTACAGGGAGAGACTGAAGCTTTCTTT; CDR3: CASSLQGETEAFF
size: NA; V: TRBV7-9; D: NA; J: TRBJ1-4; DNA: TGTGCCAGCAGCTCGGGCCCCAGAATTGAAAAACTGTTTTTT; CDR3: CASSSGPRIEKLFF
size: NA; V: TRBV6-4; D: NA; J: TRBJ2-2; DNA: TGTGCCAGCAGTGAAACGCCTAGCACCGGGGAGCTGTTTTTT; CDR3: CASSETPSTGELFF
size: NA; V: TRBV9; D: NA; J: TRBJ2-3; DNA: TGTGCCAGCAGCGTAGGCGGGTCTGGGACAGATACGCAGTATTTT; CDR3: CASSVGGSGTDTQYF
size: NA; V: TRBV19; D: NA; J: TRBJ2-2; DNA: TGTGCCACCAGTCCAGGGGTTCGCACCGGGGAGCTGTTTTTT; CDR3: CATSPGVRTGELFF
size: NA; V: TRBV9; D: TRBD2; J: TRBJ2-3; DNA: TGTGCCAGCAGCGTCGCGGGGGTTACAGATACGCAGTATTTT; CDR3: CASSVAGVTDTQYF
size: NA; V: TRBV27; D: TRBD2; J: TRBJ2-7; DNA: TGTGCCAGCAGTTTAAGTGGGCCGGGGGGGGTGAGCGAGCAGTACTTC; CDR3: CASSLSGPGGVSEQYF
size: few; V: TRBV6-6; D: NA; J: TRBJ1-1; DNA: TGTGCCAGCAGTTACTCGAGCACTGAAGCTTTCTTT; CDR3: CASSYSSTEAFF
size: NA; V: TRBV4-1; D: NA; J: TRBJ2-7; DNA: TGCGCCAGCAGCCCCGGGCCAACAGACTACGAGCAGTACTTC; CDR3: CASSPGPTDYEQYF
size: NA; V: TRBV20-1; D: NA; J: TRBJ2-2; DNA: TGCAGTGCTATTTTCGCCGGGGAGCTGTTTTTT; CDR3: CSAIFAGELFF
size: NA; V: TRBV2; D: NA; J: TRBJ1-2; DNA: TGTGCCAGCAGTGACGCTGGACCAGATGGCTACACCTTC; CDR3: CASSDAGPDGYTF
size: once; V: TRBV19; D: NA; J: TRBJ1-6; DNA: TGTGCCAGTAGTATAGAGGGACGACAGTCTGGGTCACCCCTCCACTTT; CDR3: CASSIEGRQSGSPLHF
size: few; V: TRBV15; D: NA; J: TRBJ2-2; DNA: TGTGCCACCAGCAGTACTGGGACAGGGGTTGGACTAGCGGCAAACACCGGGGAGCTGTTTTTT; CDR3: CATSSTGTGVGLAANTGELFF
size: NA; V: TRBV7-9; D: TRBD2; J: TRBJ2-5; DNA: TGTGCCAGCAGCTGGACTAGCGGGGGGAAAGAGACCCAGTACTTC; CDR3: CASSWTSGGKETQYF
size: NA; V: TRBV5-6; D: NA; J: TRBJ2-1; DNA: TGTGCCAGCAGCTTGGATTTCTTGCGAGACACGTCCTACAATGAGCAGTTCTTC; CDR3: CASSLDFLRDTSYNEQFF
size: NA; V: TRBV5-4; D: TRBD2; J: TRBJ2-1; DNA: TGTGCCAGCAGCGCCCTAGCGGGAGGATACAATGAGCAGTTCTTC; CDR3: CASSALAGGYNEQFF
size: NA; V: TRBV10-3; D: NA; J: TRBJ1-3; DNA: TGTGCCATCTTACAGGGATACTCTGGAAACACCATATATTTT; CDR3: CAILQGYSGNTIYF
size: NA; V: TRBV27; D: NA; J: TRBJ2-1; DNA: TGTGCCAGCAGTACCTGGACTTCGACCTACAATGAGCAGTTCTTC; CDR3: CASSTWTSTYNEQFF